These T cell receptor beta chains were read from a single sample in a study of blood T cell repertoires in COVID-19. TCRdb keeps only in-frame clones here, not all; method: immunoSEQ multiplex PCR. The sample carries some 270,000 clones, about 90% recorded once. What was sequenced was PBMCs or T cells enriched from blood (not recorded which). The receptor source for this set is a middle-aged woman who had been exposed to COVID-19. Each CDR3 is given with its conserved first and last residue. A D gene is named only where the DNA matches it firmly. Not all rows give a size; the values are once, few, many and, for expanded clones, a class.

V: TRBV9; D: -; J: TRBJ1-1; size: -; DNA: TGTGCCAGCAGCGTAAGACAGGACAACCGGGACACTGAAGCTTTCTTT; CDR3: CASSVRQDNRDTEAFF
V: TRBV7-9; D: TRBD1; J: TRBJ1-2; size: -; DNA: TGTGCCAGCGGAAGACAGGGGGCCTATGGCTACACCTTC; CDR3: CASGRQGAYGYTF
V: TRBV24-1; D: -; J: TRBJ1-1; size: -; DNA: TGTGCCACCAGAGCTGGGGGGGTGAACACTGAAGCTTTCTTT; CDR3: CATRAGGVNTEAFF
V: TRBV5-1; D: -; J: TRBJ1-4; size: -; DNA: TGTGCCAGCAGCCCCGGGCGGCGGGGATTGGGTGAAAAACTGTTTTTT; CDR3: CASSPGRRGLGEKLFF
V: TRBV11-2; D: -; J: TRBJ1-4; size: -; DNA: TGTGCCAGCAGCTTACTAACGGGTAATGAAAAACTGTTTTTT; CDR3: CASSLLTGNEKLFF
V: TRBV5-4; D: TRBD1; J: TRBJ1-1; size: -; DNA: TGTGCCAGCAGCACATTGGACAGGGGGACTGAAGCTTTCTTT; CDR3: CASSTLDRGTEAFF
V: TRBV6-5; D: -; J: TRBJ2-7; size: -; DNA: TGTGCCAGCAGGCCCCGAGGGTGGGCCGAGCAGTACTTC; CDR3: CASRPRGWAEQYF
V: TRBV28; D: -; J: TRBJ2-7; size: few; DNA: TGTGCCAGCAGTCGTATAAGTGGAGTCCACGAGCAGTACTTC; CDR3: CASSRISGVHEQYF
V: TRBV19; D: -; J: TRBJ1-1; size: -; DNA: TGTGCCAGTAAAACCTTAGAAAACGGGATCGGGTCCATGAACACTGAAGCTTTCTTT; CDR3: CASKTLENGIGSMNTEAFF
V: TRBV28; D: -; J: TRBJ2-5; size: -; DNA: TGTGCCAGCACAGGCGGGCTTCTACAAGAGACCCAGTACTTC; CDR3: CASTGGLLQETQYF
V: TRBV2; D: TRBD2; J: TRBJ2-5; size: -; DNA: TGTGCCAGCAGAACCAGGGGTCGGGAGGGAGAGACCCAGTACTTC; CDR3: CASRTRGREGETQYF
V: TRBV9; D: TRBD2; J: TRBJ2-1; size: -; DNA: TGTGCCTCCGAGCGGGGGGGTTTCAAGTTCTTC; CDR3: CASERGGFKFF
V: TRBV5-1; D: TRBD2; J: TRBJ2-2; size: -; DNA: TGTGCCAGCAAAGCGGGAGGCACCGGGGAGCTGTTTTTT; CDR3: CASKAGGTGELFF
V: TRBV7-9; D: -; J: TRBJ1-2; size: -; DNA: TGTGCCAGCAGCTCAGGGAACTATGGCTACACCTTC; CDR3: CASSSGNYGYTF
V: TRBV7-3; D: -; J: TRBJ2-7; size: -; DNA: TGTGCCAGCAGCCCAGATCCAGCCTACGAGCAGTACTTC; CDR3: CASSPDPAYEQYF
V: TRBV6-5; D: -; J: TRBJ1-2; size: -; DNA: TGTGCCAGCTGGCAGAATTTCTATGGCTACACCTTC; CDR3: CASWQNFYGYTF
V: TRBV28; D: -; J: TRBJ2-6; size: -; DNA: TGTGCCAGCAGGGATAGGGGCCAGGGGCGCTCTGGGGCCAACGTCCTGACTTTC; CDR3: CASRDRGQGRSGANVLTF
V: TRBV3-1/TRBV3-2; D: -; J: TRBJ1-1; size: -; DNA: TGTGCCAGCAGCCCCTTGGCGGGCACTGAAGCTTTCTTT; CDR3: CASSPLAGTEAFF
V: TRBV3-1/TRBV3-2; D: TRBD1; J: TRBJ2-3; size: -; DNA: TGTGCCAGCAGCCCCTCGGGGACAGGACTCACAGATACGCAGTATTTT; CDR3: CASSPSGTGLTDTQYF
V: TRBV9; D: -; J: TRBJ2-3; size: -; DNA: TGTGCCAGCAGCGTAGCAGGGGTGGCAGATACGCAGTATTTT; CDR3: CASSVAGVADTQYF
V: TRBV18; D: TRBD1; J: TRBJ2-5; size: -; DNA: TGTGCCAGCTCATCCACAGGGGCGGAAGAGACCCAGTACTTC; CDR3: CASSSTGAEETQYF
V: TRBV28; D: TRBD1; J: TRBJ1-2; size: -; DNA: TGTGCCAGCAGCCCCGCAGGGGGAAACTATGGCTACACCTTC; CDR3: CASSPAGGNYGYTF
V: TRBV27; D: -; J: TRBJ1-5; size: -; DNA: TGTGCCAGCAGTTTATCGGGATACAGGGCTATGGTTCAGCCCCAGCATTTT; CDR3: CASSLSGYRAMVQPQHF
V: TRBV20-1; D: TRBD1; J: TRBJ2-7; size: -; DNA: TGCAGTGCTAGTTTTCCGGACAGGCGAATTACCTACGAGCAGTACTTC; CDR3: CSASFPDRRITYEQYF
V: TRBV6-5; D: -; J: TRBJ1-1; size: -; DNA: TGTGCCAGCAGTTACTGGGGGGAGAACACTGAAGCTTTCTTT; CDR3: CASSYWGENTEAFF
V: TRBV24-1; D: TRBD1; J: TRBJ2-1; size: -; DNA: TGTGCCTCCCACGAGACAGGGCTAAGCTCCTACAATGAGCAGTTCTTC; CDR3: CASHETGLSSYNEQFF
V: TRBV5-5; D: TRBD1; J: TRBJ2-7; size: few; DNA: TGTGCCAGCAGCTTCCTAGGGGGCACGAAGACCTACGAGCAGTACTTC; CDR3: CASSFLGGTKTYEQYF
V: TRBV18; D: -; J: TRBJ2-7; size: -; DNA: TGTGCCAGCTCACCCTCGACAGTCTCCTACGAGCAGTACTTC; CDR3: CASSPSTVSYEQYF
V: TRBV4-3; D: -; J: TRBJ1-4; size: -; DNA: TGCGCCAGCAGCCACGAGACAGCAACTAATGAAAAACTGTTTTTT; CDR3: CASSHETATNEKLFF
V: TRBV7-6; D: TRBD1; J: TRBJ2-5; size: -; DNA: TGTGCCAGCAGCCTATACAGGGGGACCTGGGAGACCCAGTACTTC; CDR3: CASSLYRGTWETQYF
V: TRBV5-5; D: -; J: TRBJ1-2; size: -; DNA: TGTGCCAGCAGCCTCGGGACTTTCTATGGCTACACCTTC; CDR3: CASSLGTFYGYTF
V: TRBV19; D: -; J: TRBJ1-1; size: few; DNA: TGTGCCAGTAGTAGGGGAGGAGAAGAAACTGAAGCTTTCTTT; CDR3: CASSRGGEETEAFF
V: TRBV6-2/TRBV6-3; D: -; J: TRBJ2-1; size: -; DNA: TGTGCCAGCAGTACCAGGGTCAGCGTCAATTCACGGTTCTTC; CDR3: CASSTRVSVNSRFF
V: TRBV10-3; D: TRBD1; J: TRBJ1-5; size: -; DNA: TGTGCCATCAGCATCGACAGGGGTGGGCAGCCCCAGCATTTT; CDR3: CAISIDRGGQPQHF
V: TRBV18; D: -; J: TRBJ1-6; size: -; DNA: TGTGCCAGCTCACCAGACTCTTTCATTAATTCACCCCTCCACTTT; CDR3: CASSPDSFINSPLHF
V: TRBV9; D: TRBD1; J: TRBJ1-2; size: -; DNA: TGTGCCAGCAGCGGAGGGACAGAAGCGTATGGCTACACCTTC; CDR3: CASSGGTEAYGYTF
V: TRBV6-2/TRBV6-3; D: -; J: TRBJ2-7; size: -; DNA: TGTGCCAGCAGTCTACAGGGACCCCCCGAGCAGTACTTC; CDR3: CASSLQGPPEQYF
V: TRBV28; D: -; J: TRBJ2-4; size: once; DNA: TGTGCCAGCAGTTTCAGAATGCAGGGGAAAAACATTCAGTACTTC; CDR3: CASSFRMQGKNIQYF
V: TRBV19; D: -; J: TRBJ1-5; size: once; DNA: TGTGCCAGTAGTATAGACCCTGGACAGTATAGCAATCAGCCCCAGCATTTT; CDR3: CASSIDPGQYSNQPQHF
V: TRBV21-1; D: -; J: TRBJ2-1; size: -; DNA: TGTGCCAGCAGCACGGGACAGGGTCCCTACAATGAGCAGTTCTTC; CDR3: CASSTGQGPYNEQFF
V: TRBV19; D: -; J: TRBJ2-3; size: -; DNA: TGTGCCAGTAGGAGGGTTGGCTACACAGATACGCAGTATTTT; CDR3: CASRRVGYTDTQYF
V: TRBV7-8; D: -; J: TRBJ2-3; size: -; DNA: TGTGCCAGCAGCCCCCGGGACTTCCTCAGGAGGGATACGCAGTATTTT; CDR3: CASSPRDFLRRDTQYF
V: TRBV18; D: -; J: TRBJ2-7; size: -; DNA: TGTGCCAGCTCACCCGCCGAGGGGGCCTACGAGCAGTACTTC; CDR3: CASSPAEGAYEQYF